This T cell receptor beta chain comes out of a study of CD8+ T cells in alopecia areata. About the research overall: Administration of oral tofacitinib to treated patients was at 5 to 10 mg twice daily. The study, taken as a whole, reports: Administration of tofacitinib significantly diminished scalp clonality and expanded CD8+ clones within the top 100.

Stated treatment: oral pan-JAK inhibitor, 5-10 mg twice daily. Isolated RNA was reverse transcribed into cDNA used as the sequencing template. Using immunoSEQ multiplex PCR, the repertoire was profiled, and TCRdb retains in-frame clones only, with some absent. The table lists under 95,000 clones, about 71% of them singletons. Remarks on this clone: The antigen is undetermined.

V was cut by 3 bases and J by 4 bases, with 6 bases left in between. The CDR3 totals 12 residues. CDR1 is PRHDT and CDR2 is FYEKMQ in the germline V gene (reference sequence). This clonotype originated in a human donor with alopecia areata. The sequences come from CD8+ T cells sorted from blood, collected between weeks 44 and 45, from a patient treated with tofacitinib. The chain recombines TRBV13 with TRBJ1-1; the D is unclear. CDR3 nucleotides: TGTGCCAGCAGCTTTCAAGGCACTGAAGCTTTCTTT. Translated: CASSFQGTEAFF. Looking up the rest from reference TRBV13 and TRBJ1-1 gives the full variable domain: AAGVIQSPRHLIKEKRETATLKCYPIPRHDTVYWYQQGPGQDPQFLISFYEKMQSDKGSIPDRFSAQQFSDYHSELNMSSLELGDSALYFCASSFQGTEAFFGQGTRLTVV.